This T cell receptor beta chain is from a study of cytomegalovirus exposure and HLA in healthy donors. Remarks on this clone: No antigen is known for it. The same CDR3 also results from other DNA sequences found in this sample.

PCR involved 60 Vbeta and 13 Jbeta primers. The protocol was immunoSEQ multiplex PCR, while the TCRdb copy is restricted to in-frame clones and leaves out a portion. The sample lists 68,000 or so clones, more than 80% occurring once. General study points: Later, an analysis found that common viral pathogens appeared to be linked with several of the most significant clusters.

The V and J ends lost 5 bases and 4 bases respectively, with 9 bases between them. CDR1 and CDR2 from the germline V gene are MDHEN and SYDVKM. This CDR3 region has 13 residues. The material sequenced was PBMCs. The V call is TRBV28, the J call TRBJ1-5; a weak D match, TRBD1 (6 bases). This TCR was recovered from a human donor in good health. The CDR3 DNA reads TGTGCCAGCAGTCCCGACAGGAATCAGCCCCAGCATTTT. Translation gives CASSPDRNQPQHF.